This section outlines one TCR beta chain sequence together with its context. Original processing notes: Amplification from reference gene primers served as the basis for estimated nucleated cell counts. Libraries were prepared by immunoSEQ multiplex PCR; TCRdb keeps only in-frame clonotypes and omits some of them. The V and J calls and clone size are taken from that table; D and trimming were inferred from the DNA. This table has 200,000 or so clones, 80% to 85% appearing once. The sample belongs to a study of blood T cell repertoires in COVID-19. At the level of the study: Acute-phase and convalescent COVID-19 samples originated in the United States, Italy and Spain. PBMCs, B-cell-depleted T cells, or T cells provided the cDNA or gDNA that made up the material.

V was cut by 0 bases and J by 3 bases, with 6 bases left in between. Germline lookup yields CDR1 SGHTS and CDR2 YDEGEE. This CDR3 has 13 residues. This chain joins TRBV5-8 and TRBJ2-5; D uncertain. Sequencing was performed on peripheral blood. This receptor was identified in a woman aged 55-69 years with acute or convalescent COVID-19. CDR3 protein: CASSLGHEETQYF. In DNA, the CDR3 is TGTGCCAGCAGCTTGGGGCACGAAGAGACCCAGTACTTC.